This T cell receptor beta chain came from a study of Tregs in tolerant kidney transplant recipients. Findings and caveats of the study: Activated donor B cell expansion appeared to reveal the most relevant donor-specific TCRbeta repertoire. No direct test of biological reproducibility was done here.

On this clone: The antigen remains unidentified.

The CDR3 is 15 amino acids. V lost 3 bases and J 0 bases, leaving 9 bases between the germline ends. The germline V gene has CDR1 SEHNR and CDR2 FQNEAQ (reference sequence). Method: immunoSEQ multiplex PCR; TCRdb's copy keeps in-frame clones and lacks some. This sample carries about 240,000 clones, 80% to 85% of them seen once, and the ten largest clones take around 0.68%. CD4+CD25+CD127- Tregs, CD4+CD25- non-Tregs, CD4 and CD8 cells were sorted. This chain joins TRBV7-9 and TRBJ2-1; no clear D. Specimen: CD4+ T cells from blood. This clonotype was sampled from a human donor in good health. The DNA for the CDR3 is TGTGCCAGCAGCTTGGTGTCCAGCTCCTACAATGAGCAGTTCTTC. Translating it yields CASSLVSSSYNEQFF.